This TCR beta chain comes out of a study of control samples from healthy donors and cancer patients. The germline V and J ends were trimmed by 2 bases and 4 bases, with 8 bases remaining between them. CDR3 length equals 14 residues. The V gene's germline CDR1 is MRHNA and CDR2 SNTAGT. Here immunoSEQ multiplex PCR was the method, and the copy in TCRdb shows in-frame clones only, minus some. This repertoire shows 130,000 to 150,000 clones, about nine tenths found once; its top ten account for about 4.9%. This clonotype was sampled from a young man in good health. Sequenced input: blood. The J gene is TRBJ2-2, the V gene TRBV6-4, with D maybe TRBD1 (5 bases). CDR3 loop: CASSDRGGTGELFF. In nucleotides, the CDR3 is TGTGCCAGCAGTGACAGGGGCGGCACCGGGGAGCTGTTTTTT.